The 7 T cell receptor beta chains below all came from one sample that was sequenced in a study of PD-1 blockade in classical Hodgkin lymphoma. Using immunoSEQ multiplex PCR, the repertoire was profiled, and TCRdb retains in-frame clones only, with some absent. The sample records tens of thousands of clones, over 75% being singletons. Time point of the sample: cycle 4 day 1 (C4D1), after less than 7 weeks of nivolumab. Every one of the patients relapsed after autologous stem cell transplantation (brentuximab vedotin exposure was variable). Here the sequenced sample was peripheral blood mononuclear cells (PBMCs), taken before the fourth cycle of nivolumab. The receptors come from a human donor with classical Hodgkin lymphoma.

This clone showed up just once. The CDR3 nucleotides read TGTGCCAGCAGAAGCACTAGCTCTGGGGCCAACGTCCTGACTTTC. Protein sequence: CASRSTSSGANVLTF. This rearrangement joins TRBV6-5 to TRBJ2-6; D is perhaps TRBD2 (5 bases). The CDR3 contains 15 residues. Germline values: CDR1 MNHEY, CDR2 SVGAGI. V was clipped by 6 bases and J by 0 bases, with 9 bases between them.

The DNA of the CDR3 is TGCGCCAGCCGGGAGGGAGCCCTGTCTGGCTACACCTTC. It codes for CASREGALSGYTF. This chain joins TRBV5-1 and TRBJ1-2; D call uncertain. The CDR3 is 13 amino acids. The ends were cut back, 7 bases at V and 7 bases at J, with 17 bases in the middle. Germline CDR1 and CDR2: SGHRS and YFSETQ. The full variable domain, in which reference TRBV5-1 and TRBJ1-2 provide the parts outside the CDR3, is KAGVTQTPRYLIKTRGQQVTLSCSPISGHRSVSWYQQTPGQGLQFLFEYFSETQRNKGNFPGRFSGRQFSNSRSEMNVSTLELGDSALYLCASREGALSGYTFGSGTRLTVV.

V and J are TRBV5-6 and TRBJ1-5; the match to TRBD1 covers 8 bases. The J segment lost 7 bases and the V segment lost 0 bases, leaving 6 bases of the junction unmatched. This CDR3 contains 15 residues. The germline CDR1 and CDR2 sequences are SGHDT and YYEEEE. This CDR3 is CASSLAGGAGQPQHF. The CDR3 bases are TGTGCCAGCAGCTTGGCAGGGGGCGCGGGGCAGCCCCAGCATTTT.

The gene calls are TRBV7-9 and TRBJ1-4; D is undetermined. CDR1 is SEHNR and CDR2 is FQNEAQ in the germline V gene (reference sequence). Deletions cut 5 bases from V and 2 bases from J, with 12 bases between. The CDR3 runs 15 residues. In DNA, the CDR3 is TGTGCCAGCAGCCCCGGGTACTCTACTAATGAAAAACTGTTTTTT. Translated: CASSPGYSTNEKLFF.

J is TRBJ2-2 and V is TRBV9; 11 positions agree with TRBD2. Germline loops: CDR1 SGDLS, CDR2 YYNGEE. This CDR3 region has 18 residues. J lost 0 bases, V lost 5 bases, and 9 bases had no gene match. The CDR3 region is CASSPGLAVVSNTGELFF. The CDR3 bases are TGTGCCAGCAGTCCGGGACTAGCGGTTGTCTCGAACACCGGGGAGCTGTTTTTT.

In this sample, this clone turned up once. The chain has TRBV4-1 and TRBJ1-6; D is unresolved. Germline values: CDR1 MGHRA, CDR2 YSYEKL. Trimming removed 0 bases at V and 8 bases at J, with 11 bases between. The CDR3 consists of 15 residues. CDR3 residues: CASSQEQPGYSPLHF. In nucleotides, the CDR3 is TGCGCCAGCAGCCAAGAACAACCCGGCTATTCACCCCTCCACTTT.

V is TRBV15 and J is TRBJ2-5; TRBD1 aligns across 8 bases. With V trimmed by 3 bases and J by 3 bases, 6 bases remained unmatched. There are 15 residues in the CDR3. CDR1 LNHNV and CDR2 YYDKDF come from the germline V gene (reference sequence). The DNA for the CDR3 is TGTGCCACCAGCAGCCCGGGACAGGCCAAAGAGACCCAGTACTTC. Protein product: CATSSPGQAKETQYF.